These 9 T cell receptor beta chains were sequenced from one sample in a study of CD8+CD57+ T cells in acquired aplastic anemia. Patients selected for sequencing had displayed CD8+CD57+ cell expansion by flow cytometry. Genomic DNA templated the TCR beta VDJ and CDR3 profiling. TCRdb reanalysed the reads using MiXCR and keeps one entry per CDR3 protein. Here the sample spans some 180,000 distinct CDR3 sequences, more than 60% being singletons. Sequencing was carried out using sorted CD4+, CD8+, or CD8+CD57+ T cells (not recorded which) from PBMCs. The receptor source for this set is a human donor with aplastic anemia.

This clonotype has just a few counts. The chain couples TRBV20-1 to TRBJ2-3; 8 nucleotides line up with TRBD2. Looked up from germline, CDR1 is DFQATT and CDR2 is SNEGSKA (reference sequence). CDR3 length: 13 residues. V was pared by 6 bases and J by 5 bases, with 7 bases of the junction left unmatched. CDR3 bases: TGCAGTGCGCCTCGGGGGGGCGGAGATACGCAGTATTTT. It specifies CSAPRGGGDTQYF.

The rearrangement joins TRBV5-1 to TRBJ2-7, with D maybe TRBD2 (5 bases). CDR3 length equals 15 residues. V was pared by 0 bases and J by 0 bases, with 10 bases between. The germline V gene encodes CDR1 SGHRS and CDR2 YFSETQ. For the CDR3, the DNA is TGCGCCAGCAGCTTGGTTCCGACTACCTCCTACGAGCAGTACTTC. It yields the protein CASSLVPTTSYEQYF.

This clonotype was picked up many times. The gene calls are TRBV6-5 and TRBJ2-2; 8 bases align to TRBD1. In germline, CDR1 is MNHEY, CDR2 SVGAGI. Trimming removed 5 bases from V and 7 bases from J; junction bases left unmatched: 15. The CDR3 spans 17 residues. The CDR3, as DNA: TGTGCCAGCAGTCCTCAGACAGGGGAACTGGGTATCGGGGAGCTGTTTTTT. Encoded protein: CASSPQTGELGIGELFF.

The chain carries TRBV12-3 or TRBV12-4 and TRBJ1-5, with unresolved D. The CDR3 has 12 amino acids. V was cut by 7 bases and J by 2 bases, with 6 bases left in between. CDR3 in DNA: TGTGCCAGCACCGAGGGCAATCAGCCCCAGCATTTT. It is translated as CASTEGNQPQHF.

To note about this clonotype: The junction departs from germline at one end; a sequencing error may be responsible. V usage is TRBV20-1 and J usage is TRBJ2-7; D call uncertain. Germline V gene sequence: CDR1 DFQATT, CDR2 SNEGSKA (reference sequence). The CDR3 is 15 residues long. The CDR3 loop is CSARLPGAYSHEQYF. The CDR3 coding sequence is TGCAGTGCTAGGCTACCCGGTGCTTACTCCCACGAGCAGTACTTC.

The chain joins TRBV7-2 to TRBJ1-5; 8 bases align to TRBD1. The V gene end was trimmed by 6 bases and the J gene end by 7 bases; junction bases not matched to a gene: 8. The CDR3 sequence is 14 residues long. Germline V lookup: CDR1 SGHTA, CDR2 FQGNSA. The CDR3 coding sequence is TGTGCCAGCAGTGAAGCAGGGGGCAGCCAGCCCCAGCATTTT. As protein: CASSEAGGSQPQHF.

The rearrangement links TRBV11-2 to TRBJ2-3; D unresolved. Per the germline V gene, CDR1 is SGHAT and CDR2 is FQNNGV. The CDR3 spans 13 residues. The V end lost 0 bases, the J end lost 4 bases, and 5 bases lay between the germline ends. The chain's CDR3 is CASSLEHADTQYF. The CDR3 DNA is TGTGCCAGCAGCTTAGAACATGCAGATACGCAGTATTTT. Variable domain in full (rest from reference TRBV11-2 and TRBJ2-3): EAGVAQSPRYKIIEKRQSVAFWCNPISGHATLYWYQQILGQGPKLLIQFQNNGVVDDSQLPKDRFSAERLKGVDSTLKIQPAKLEDSAVYLCASSLEHADTQYFGPGTRLTVL.

The chain employs TRBV9 and TRBJ2-3; 13 positions agree with TRBD2. Germline CDR1 SGDLS, CDR2 YYNGEE. This CDR3 is built from 16 residues. V trimming: 3 bases; J trimming: 6 bases; junction bases outside the gene matches: 7. The CDR3 DNA follows: TGTGCCAGCAGCGCCACTAGCGGGGGGGATTTCGATACGCAGTATTTT. This codes for CASSATSGGDFDTQYF. Drawing the rest from reference TRBV9 and TRBJ2-3, the complete variable domain is DSGVTQTPKHLITATGQRVTLRCSPRSGDLSVYWYQQSLDQGLQFLIQYYNGEERAKGNILERFSAQQFPDLHSELNLSSLELGDSALYFCASSATSGGDFDTQYFGPGTRLTVL.

V and J are TRBV12-3 or TRBV12-4 and TRBJ2-7; D gene uncertain. The ends were cut back, 1 base at V and 5 bases at J, with 12 bases in the middle. The CDR3 is made up of 14 amino acids. The CDR3 reads CASSLGEQVHEQYF. In nucleotides, the CDR3 is TGTGCCAGCAGTTTAGGCGAGCAGGTCCACGAGCAGTACTTC.